The 26 T cell receptor beta chains in this list originate from one sample, sequenced in a study of CD8 T cells in ankylosing spondylitis. TCRdb itself ran the 5' RACE reads through MiXCR, one entry per CDR3 protein. The data show 200,000 or so distinct CDR3 sequences, 18% seen once. The sequenced sample consisted of blood, either unsorted or a sorted T cell fraction (not recorded which). Receptors originate from a male donor under 35 with ankylosing spondylitis or in good health (not recorded which).

Ten or more counts support this clonotype. J is TRBJ2-7 and V is TRBV20-1; D unclear. V shed 2 bases and J shed 4 bases, with 12 bases lying between them. The V gene's germline CDR1 is DFQATT and CDR2 SNEGSKA (reference sequence). CDR3 size: 13 residues. The CDR3 loop reads CSARKAPDYEQYV. CDR3 DNA sequence: TGCAGTGCTAGAAAGGCTCCGGATTACGAGCAGTACGTC.

This clonotype was seen at least ten times. This sequence joins TRBV24-1 and TRBJ2-3; 7 nucleotides match TRBD1. The CDR3 is 16 residues long. The trim removed 4 bases at V and 8 bases at J, leaving 14 bases unmatched. The germline V gene encodes CDR1 KGHDR and CDR2 SFDVKD. CDR3 nucleotides: TGTGCCACCAGTGACCGCGACAGGGACCTTGGAGTTACGCAGTATTTT. Protein sequence: CATSDRDRDLGVTQYF.

In this sample, this clonotype turned up many times. J is TRBJ2-3 and V is TRBV5-1; D possibly corresponds to TRBD2 (6 bases). Germline-derived CDR1 and CDR2 are SGHRS and YFSETQ. Trimming took 4 bases from V and 0 from J, leaving 12 bases between them. The CDR3 runs to 15 residues. Here the CDR3 reads CASSEYRGSTDTQYF. Written as DNA, the CDR3 is TGCGCCAGCAGCGAATACCGGGGGAGCACAGATACGCAGTATTTT. The variable domain in full, completed from reference TRBV5-1 and TRBJ2-3, reads KAGVTQTPRYLIKTRGQQVTLSCSPISGHRSVSWYQQTPGQGLQFLFEYFSETQRNKGNFPGRFSGRQFSNSRSEMNVSTLELGDSALYLCASSEYRGSTDTQYFGPGTRLTVL.

This clonotype was counted at least ten times. The chain combines TRBV12-3 or TRBV12-4 with TRBJ2-3, with 9 bases lining up with TRBD1. The CDR3 extends over 13 amino acids. The junction had 5 bases not matched to a gene; V was cut back by 5 bases and J by 8 bases. The CDR3 loop reads CASSLRQGGTQYF. The CDR3 region has the DNA TGTGCCAGCAGTCTAAGACAGGGGGGTACGCAGTATTTT.

This clonotype was observed many times. The rearrangement uses TRBV7-6 and TRBJ2-1; 9 bases are a match to TRBD2. V lost 1 base to trimming and J lost 4 bases; unmatched junction nucleotides: 5. CDR3 length: 16 residues. The germline V gene encodes CDR1 SGHVS and CDR2 FNYEAQ. CDR3 in amino acids: CASSLDSAGGYNEQFF. In DNA, the CDR3 is TGTGCCAGCAGCTTAGATTCAGCGGGAGGATACAATGAGCAGTTCTTC.

This clonotype was detected a few times. This chain uses TRBV30 with TRBJ1-1, with 9 bases matching TRBD1. Per the germline V gene, CDR1 is GTSNPN and CDR2 is SVGIG (reference sequence). The trim removed 5 bases at V and 6 bases at J, leaving 4 bases unmatched. The CDR3 runs 12 residues. The CDR3 sequence is CAWDRGLAEAFF. As DNA, the CDR3 is TGTGCCTGGGACAGGGGGTTAGCTGAAGCTTTCTTT.

The chain has TRBV7-9 and TRBJ1-1, with 7 bases that match TRBD1. The CDR3 extends over 15 amino acids. In germline, CDR1 is SEHNR, CDR2 FQNEAQ (reference sequence). The junction had 5 bases not matched to a gene; V was cut back by 4 bases and J by 0 bases. The CDR3 DNA sequence: TGTGCCAGCAGCTCCCGGGACAGCCTGAACACTGAAGCTTTCTTT. Translated, it gives CASSSRDSLNTEAFF.

The chain recombines TRBV7-6 with TRBJ2-1; TRBD2 matches 8 bases. The V gene's germline CDR1 is SGHVS and CDR2 FNYEAQ. This CDR3 comprises 15 residues. V lost 6 bases and J lost 2; bases outside the gene matches: 6. The CDR3 loop is CASRLISGTYNEQFF. The CDR3 region has the DNA TGTGCCAGCAGACTCATTAGCGGGACCTACAATGAGCAGTTCTTC.

This clonotype has a count of ten or more. The chain uses TRBV9 and TRBJ2-2; D unclear. The CDR3 loop spans 15 amino acids. CDR1 and CDR2 (germline): SGDLS, YYNGEE. V was pared by 0 bases and J by 5 bases, with 11 bases between. The CDR3 reads CASSVEPGMTGELFF. Written as DNA, the CDR3 is TGTGCCAGCAGCGTAGAACCCGGCATGACCGGGGAGCTGTTTTTT.

Many counts were recorded for this clonotype. This chain connects TRBV20-1 to TRBJ2-5; the D is unclear. This CDR3 has 14 residues. Germline CDR1 reads DFQATT; CDR2 reads SNEGSKA (reference sequence). The V and J ends lost 3 bases and 0 bases respectively, with 11 bases between them. CDR3 DNA: TGCAGTGCTAGCCCCCTAGGGTACCAAGAGACCCAGTACTTC. The encoded protein is CSASPLGYQETQYF.

The V and J genes are TRBV28 and TRBJ2-7; possible D gene TRBD1, 6 bases. The V end lost 6 bases, the J end lost 5 bases, and 14 bases lay between the germline ends. The length of the CDR3 is 13 residues. Per the germline V gene, CDR1 is MDHEN and CDR2 is SYDVKM. CDR3 coding DNA: TGTGCCAGCAGGCCAACAGGGCTGCACGAGCAGTACTTC. Protein product: CASRPTGLHEQYF.

This clonotype was detected many times. The rearrangement links TRBV2 to TRBJ2-3; D not certain. Germline V gene lookup returns CDR1 SNHLY and CDR2 FYNNEI. With 6 bases removed from V and 2 bases from J, the gap between germline ends came to 15 bases. This CDR3 spans 15 amino acids. The CDR3 here is CASSPDGVFTDTQYF. The CDR3 DNA is TGTGCCAGCAGCCCGGACGGAGTTTTCACAGATACGCAGTATTTT.

The chain carries TRBV7-7 and TRBJ2-2; D not certain. CDR1 is SSHAT, CDR2 FNYEAQ, per germline (reference sequence). The CDR3 covers 14 residues. V was cut by 6 bases and J by 1 base, with 9 bases left in between. CDR3 sequence: CASSSTLNTGELFF. The DNA for the CDR3 is TGTGCCAGCAGTTCCACACTGAACACCGGGGAGCTGTTTTTT.

This clonotype has at least ten counts. The chain combines TRBV7-9 with TRBJ2-5; 9 bases map to TRBD1. The germline gives CDR1 SEHNR, CDR2 FQNEAQ (reference sequence). The V and J ends lost 5 bases and 7 bases, in that order; junction bases with no gene match: 11. CDR3 size: 15 residues. The CDR3: CASSQPGTGMGTQYF. DNA of the CDR3: TGTGCCAGCAGCCAACCCGGGACAGGGATGGGGACCCAGTACTTC.

This clonotype has just a few counts. V is TRBV10-3 and J is TRBJ1-2; TRBD1 matches at 8 bases. From germline, CDR1 is ENHRY and CDR2 SYGVKD. CDR3 length: 14 amino acids. J was trimmed by 1 base and V by 6 bases; bases with no gene match: 4. DNA of the CDR3: TGTGCCATCAGGGGGACAGGAATTAACTATGGCTACACCTTC. Translated, it gives CAIRGTGINYGYTF.

There are many counts of this clonotype. The chain recombines TRBV7-2 with TRBJ2-1; no reliable D call. V was trimmed by 1 base and J by 4 bases, leaving 14 bases between them. Germline V CDR1 and CDR2: SGHTA, FQGNSA. CDR3 length: 16 amino acids. CDR3 DNA: TGTGCCAGCAGCTTAGGAGCACCGACGGGTTACAATGAGCAGTTCTTC. Its protein product is CASSLGAPTGYNEQFF.

The chain uses TRBV5-1 and TRBJ2-1, with D perhaps matching TRBD2 (5 bases). There are 13 residues in the CDR3. The germline V and J ends were trimmed by 2 bases and 6 bases, with 9 bases remaining between them. Per the germline V gene, CDR1 is SGHRS and CDR2 is YFSETQ. CDR3 DNA: TGCGCCAGCAGCTTACTAGAAGGCAATGAGCAGTTCTTC. It codes for CASSLLEGNEQFF.

This clonotype was seen at least ten times. The chain couples TRBV29-1 to TRBJ2-1; TRBD2 is a possible D gene (5 bases). The CDR3 extends over 12 amino acids. Germline V CDR1 and CDR2: SQVTM, ANQGSEA. V was pared by 4 bases and J by 7 bases, with 11 bases between. The CDR3 reads CSVARSGNEQFF. In DNA form, the CDR3 reads TGCAGCGTTGCACGAAGCGGAAATGAGCAGTTCTTC.

This clonotype was picked up many times. This rearrangement joins TRBV20-1 to TRBJ2-1; no firm D call. Trimming left V 3 bases short and J 4 bases short, with 16 bases between. CDR3 length: 15 residues. The germline CDR1 and CDR2 sequences are DFQATT and SNEGSKA (reference sequence). The CDR3 sequence: CSASPPESSYNEQFF. The DNA for the CDR3 is TGCAGTGCTAGCCCACCGGAAAGCAGTTACAATGAGCAGTTCTTC.

This clonotype was seen a handful of times. At one boundary the junction diverges from the germline segment, which might be a read error. The chain uses TRBV29-1 and TRBJ1-2, with D unresolved. The CDR3 extends over 8 amino acids. The germline gives CDR1 SQVTM, CDR2 ANQGSEA. The CDR3 DNA follows: TGCAGCGTTGATTTGTCGGACTTC. Translating it yields CSVDLSDF.

This clonotype has a count of ten or more. The chain recombines TRBV12-3 or TRBV12-4 with TRBJ2-7, with D possibly being TRBD1 or TRBD2 (6 bases each). Trimming stripped 3 bases from V and 1 base from J, with 10 bases between. There are 14 residues in the CDR3. CDR3 loop: CASSFWGASYEQYF. The CDR3 region has the DNA TGTGCCAGCAGTTTTTGGGGGGCATCCTACGAGCAGTACTTC.

This clonotype has ten or more counts. V usage is TRBV28 and J usage is TRBJ2-7; TRBD2 agrees at 12 bases. The CDR3 is 17 residues long. CDR1 is MDHEN and CDR2 is SYDVKM in the germline V gene. V was pared by 5 bases and J by 2 bases, with 10 bases of the junction left unmatched. Written as DNA, the CDR3 is TGTGCCAGCAGTAGCCCTGGGACTAGCGGGTTCACCTACGAGCAGTACTTC. Residues: CASSSPGTSGFTYEQYF.

The rearrangement joins TRBV5-6 to TRBJ2-1, with D perhaps matching TRBD2 (6 bases). Trimming pared 4 bases from V and 9 bases from J, leaving 17 bases between. The CDR3 runs 14 residues. CDR1 SGHDT and CDR2 YYEEEE come from the germline V gene. CDR3 coding DNA: TGTGCCAGCAGCCCCACCGGGACTCGCGTTGAGCAGTTCTTC. As protein: CASSPTGTRVEQFF.

The CDR3 coding sequence is TGTGCCAGCAGCTTCAATCCTCGGGCAGGGAGAATGGATACGCAGTATTTT. Amino acid sequence: CASSFNPRAGRMDTQYF. The rearrangement joins TRBV7-9 to TRBJ2-3; D possibly matches TRBD1 or TRBD2 (5 bases each). Germline V CDR1 and CDR2: SEHNR, FQNEAQ (reference sequence). The V end was cut by 3 bases, the J end by 6 bases, with 22 bases between. The CDR3 is made up of 17 amino acids. Full variable domain (rest looked up from reference TRBV7-9 and TRBJ2-3): DTGVSQNPRHKITKRGQNVTFRCDPISEHNRLYWYRQTLGQGPEFLTYFQNEAQLEKSRLLSDRFSAERPKGSFSTLEIQRTEQGDSAMYLCASSFNPRAGRMDTQYFGPGTRLTVL.

This clonotype was detected only once. V usage is TRBV30 and J usage is TRBJ2-5; perhaps TRBD1 as D (6 bases). Trimming took off 4 bases at V and 1 base at J, with 13 bases between the two ends. The CDR3 runs to 14 residues. Germline lookup yields CDR1 GTSNPN and CDR2 SVGIG (reference sequence). The CDR3 DNA reads TGTGCCTGGACGAAAACAGGGTTCCAAGAGACCCAGTACTTC. It translates to CAWTKTGFQETQYF.

This clonotype was observed many times. The V gene is TRBV5-1, the J gene TRBJ2-2, with D perhaps TRBD1 (6 bases). The germline gives CDR1 SGHRS, CDR2 YFSETQ. The V and J ends lost 4 bases and 1 base respectively, with 8 bases between them. There are 14 residues in the CDR3. The CDR3 DNA reads TGCGCCAGCAGCCAGACAGGGAACACCGGGGAGCTGTTTTTT. Residues: CASSQTGNTGELFF.